This passage covers 17 T cell receptor beta chains from one sample sequenced in a study of T-cell memory formation after mild COVID-19. Via MiXCR, TCRdb re-called the 5' RACE reads, giving one row per CDR3 protein. The data show some 490,000 distinct CDR3 sequences, 15% to 20% seen once. Input material: PBMCs or a T cell subset sorted from them (not recorded which). Every receptor here comes from an adult woman who had mild COVID-19 (a few samples of this study predate the infection). Cell type and time point are not known.

This clonotype was detected only a few times. J is TRBJ1-2 and V is TRBV7-2, with no clear D. The CDR3 is 13 residues long. The V gene's germline CDR1 is SGHTA and CDR2 FQGNSA. Trimming left V 5 bases short and J 7 bases short, with 14 bases between. In nucleotides, the CDR3 is TGTGCCAGCAGCCCGTCGGGCTACAGTGGCTACACCTTC. It yields the protein CASSPSGYSGYTF. The full variable domain, with the rest looked up from reference TRBV7-2 and TRBJ1-2, is GAGVSQSPSNKVTEKGKDVELRCDPISGHTALYWYRQSLGQGLEFLIYFQGNSAPDKSGLPSDRFSAERTGGSVSTLTIQRTQQEDSAVYLCASSPSGYSGYTFGSGTRLTVV.

This chain links TRBV7-9 with TRBJ2-5, with D hard to call. Germline CDR1 and CDR2: SEHNR and FQNEAQ (reference sequence). The CDR3 sequence is 12 residues long. The ends were cut back, 4 bases at V and 3 bases at J, with 6 bases in the middle. This CDR3 is CASSYGEETQYF. Written as DNA, the CDR3 is TGTGCCAGCAGCTACGGCGAAGAGACCCAGTACTTC.

The chain combines TRBV6-1 with TRBJ2-3; 8 bases line up with TRBD2. V was clipped by 6 bases and J by 5 bases; unmatched bases: 7. The CDR3 totals 14 residues. Germline V lookup: CDR1 MNHNS, CDR2 SASEGT. CDR3 in DNA: TGTGCCAGCAGGCTGCGGGGGGCGGGAGATACGCAGTATTTT. This sequence encodes CASRLRGAGDTQYF.

This chain uses TRBV5-5 with TRBJ2-7, with 15 bases fitting TRBD2. Germline-derived CDR1 and CDR2 are SGHKS and YYEKEE (reference sequence). Losses at the gene ends were 2 bases for V and 3 bases for J; bases not matched to a gene: 6. The CDR3 runs to 17 residues. The CDR3 sequence is CASSFGLAGGPGYEQYF. CDR3 DNA sequence: TGTGCCAGCAGCTTCGGACTAGCGGGAGGGCCGGGCTACGAGCAGTACTTC.

This clonotype has only a few counts. The chain recombines TRBV14 with TRBJ2-5, with 7 bases that match TRBD1. This CDR3 is 16 amino acids long. Unmatched junction bases numbered 13, after V lost 4 bases and J lost 5 bases. The germline V gene encodes CDR1 SGHDN and CDR2 FVKESK. The CDR3 bases are TGTGCCAGCAGCCTAGCCGGGACAGTTCGAAGGGAGACCCAGTACTTC. Amino acid sequence: CASSLAGTVRRETQYF.

This clonotype was counted a few times. The chain recombines TRBV6-2 or TRBV6-3 with TRBJ2-3; D tentatively fits TRBD1 or TRBD2 (5 bases each). Germline CDR1 and CDR2: MNHEY and SVGEGT. Trimming removed 7 bases from V and 4 bases from J, with 12 bases in between. The length of the CDR3 is 13 residues. The CDR3 bases are TGTGCCAGCAAGGCAGGGACCGCAGATACGCAGTATTTT. Its translation: CASKAGTADTQYF.

This clonotype was counted a few times. The chain links TRBV25-1 to TRBJ1-2, with TRBD1 as a possible D gene (5 bases). This CDR3 comprises 15 residues. CDR1 is MGHDK, CDR2 SYGVNS, per germline. Trimming pared 3 bases from V and 5 bases from J, leaving 16 bases between. This chain's CDR3 is CASSEVGTPFYGYTF. The CDR3 DNA reads TGTGCCAGCAGTGAGGTTGGGACTCCGTTTTATGGCTACACCTTC.

This clonotype has at least ten counts. The V gene is TRBV9, the J gene TRBJ2-1; no reliable D call. This CDR3 comprises 15 residues. V dropped 1 base and J dropped 0 bases, with 8 bases sitting between them. The germline V gene encodes CDR1 SGDLS and CDR2 YYNGEE. CDR3 bases: TGTGCCAGCAGCGTATCCGGGCCCTCCTACAATGAGCAGTTCTTC. Its translation is CASSVSGPSYNEQFF.

The rearrangement links TRBV18 to TRBJ2-2; D not certain. V was clipped by 2 bases and J by 3 bases, with 7 bases between them. Per germline, CDR1 KGHSH and CDR2 LQKENI. CDR3 length: 14 residues. The CDR3 nucleotides read TGTGCCAGCTCACCAACGTGGGACACCGGGGAGCTGTTTTTT. Amino acid sequence: CASSPTWDTGELFF.

This clonotype showed up just a few times. The chain carries TRBV9 and TRBJ2-4; TRBD2 is a possible D gene (6 bases). Trimming stripped 3 bases from V and 4 bases from J, with 11 bases between. The CDR3 length is 14 residues. CDR1 SGDLS and CDR2 YYNGEE come from the germline V gene. CDR3 loop: CASSATGSKNIQYF. The CDR3 DNA follows: TGTGCCAGCAGCGCCACCGGGAGTAAAAACATTCAGTACTTC. Together with reference TRBV9 and TRBJ2-4, the CDR3 gives the full variable domain: DSGVTQTPKHLITATGQRVTLRCSPRSGDLSVYWYQQSLDQGLQFLIQYYNGEERAKGNILERFSAQQFPDLHSELNLSSLELGDSALYFCASSATGSKNIQYFGAGTRLSVL.

This clonotype was detected a few times. The genes are TRBV6-5 and TRBJ2-2; TRBD2 might be the D (5 bases). The CDR3 spans 14 residues. Deletions cut 5 bases from V and 1 base from J, with 8 bases between. Germline V gene lookup returns CDR1 MNHEY and CDR2 SVGAGI. Written as DNA, the CDR3 is TGTGCCAGCAGTAATGGAGGGAACACCGGGGAGCTGTTTTTT. The encoded protein is CASSNGGNTGELFF.

The rearrangement joins TRBV21-1 to TRBJ2-6; TRBD2, as called in the table, went unchecked against the DNA. TRBV21-1 is designated a pseudogene. The CDR3 has 21 residues. Here the CDR3 reads CASKSQVMGLSPPPGANVLTF. The CDR3 DNA sequence: TGTGCCAGCAAGTCCCAGGTTATGGGGCTTTCCCCACCCCCTGGGGCCAACGTCCTGACTTTC.

This sequence joins TRBV25-1 and TRBJ1-2; no clear D. This CDR3 contains 11 residues. Germline V gene data show CDR1 as MGHDK and CDR2 as SYGVNS. With 4 bases removed from V and 6 bases from J, the gap between germline ends came to 6 bases. For the CDR3, the DNA is TGTGCCAGCAGTGTCGGGAATGGCTACACCTTC. Translating it yields CASSVGNGYTF.

This chain links TRBV30 with TRBJ2-3; 11 positions agree with TRBD2. V dropped 3 bases and J dropped 2; count of bases not matched to a gene: 10. The CDR3 consists of 17 residues. CDR1 and CDR2 (germline): GTSNPN, SVGIG (reference sequence). CDR3 sequence: CAWRPPLAGGPTDTQYF. The CDR3 coding sequence is TGTGCCTGGAGACCGCCTCTAGCGGGGGGCCCCACAGATACGCAGTATTTT.

The rearrangement links TRBV7-2 to TRBJ2-1; D may be TRBD1 (6 bases). The germline V gene has CDR1 SGHTA and CDR2 FQGNSA. Trimming pared 4 bases from V and 7 bases from J, leaving 17 bases between. This CDR3 comprises 15 residues. The CDR3 DNA is TGTGCCAGCAGCTACCCGGGACACCCTGGGAATGAGCAGTTCTTC. This gives the protein CASSYPGHPGNEQFF.

The chain employs TRBV24-1 and TRBJ2-3; the D gene could be TRBD1 or TRBD2 (5 bases each). The germline CDR1 and CDR2 sequences are KGHDR and SFDVKD. Trimming stripped 4 bases from V and 2 bases from J, with 9 bases between. This CDR3 contains 14 residues. CDR3 nucleotides: TGTGCCACCAGTGAATGGGGGTCCACAGATACGCAGTATTTT. Translated, it gives CATSEWGSTDTQYF.

This clonotype was counted a few times. The chain joins TRBV16 to TRBJ1-4; D unresolved. V shed 4 bases and J shed 8 bases, with 8 bases lying between them. The CDR3 consists of 12 residues. Germline V gene lookup returns CDR1 KGHSY and CDR2 FQNENV. CDR3 sequence reads: CASSPLGEKLFF. The CDR3 coding sequence is TGTGCCAGCAGCCCCCTTGGGGAAAAACTGTTTTTT.